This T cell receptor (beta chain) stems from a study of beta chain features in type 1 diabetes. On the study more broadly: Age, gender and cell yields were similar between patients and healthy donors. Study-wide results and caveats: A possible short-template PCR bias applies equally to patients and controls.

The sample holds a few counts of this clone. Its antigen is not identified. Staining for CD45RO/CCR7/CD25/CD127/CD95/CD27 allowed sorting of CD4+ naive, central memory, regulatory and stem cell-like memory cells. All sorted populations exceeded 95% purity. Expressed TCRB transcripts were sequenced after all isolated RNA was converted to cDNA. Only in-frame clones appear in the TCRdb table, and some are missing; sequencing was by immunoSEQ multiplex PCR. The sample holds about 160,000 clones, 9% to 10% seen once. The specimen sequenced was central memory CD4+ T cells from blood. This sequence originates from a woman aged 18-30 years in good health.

The chain's CDR3 is CASLRGQGSTYEQYF. CDR3 nucleotide sequence: TGTGCCAGCCTCAGGGGGCAGGGGAGCACCTACGAGCAGTACTTC. The rearrangement joins TRBV2 to TRBJ2-7; 8 positions match TRBD1. Germline assignment: CDR1 SNHLY and CDR2 FYNNEI. This CDR3 is 15 amino acids long. V gave up 8 bases and J gave up 2 bases; unmatched junction bases: 11.